Below, 24 T cell receptor beta chains from the same sample are listed, as sequenced in a study of patients and donors after allogeneic stem cell transplantation. TCRdb re-called the RT-PCR reads with MiXCR, one entry per CDR3 protein. The sample has a few hundred thousand distinct CDR3 sequences, roughly two fifths seen once. Sequences were obtained from blood, either unsorted or a sorted T cell fraction (not recorded which). All receptors derive from a human donor who was either an allogeneic HSCT recipient or a stem cell or donor lymphocyte infusion donor (not recorded which). It is not recorded whose cells these are; they may come from a transplant donor.

With regard to this clonotype: This is likely a read error, given that the CDR3 carries no conserved phenylalanine or tryptophan at its end. The DNA is left out, because the CDR3 cannot be placed on it with certainty; the CDR3 is given as TCRdb lists it. This chain links TRBV20-1 with TRBJ2-7; the D call of TRBD1 is as the table states it, not checked on the DNA. The CDR3 extends over 8 residues, inclusive of both ends. Per the germline V gene, CDR1 is DFQATT and CDR2 is SNEGSKA (reference sequence). The CDR3 loop reads CSARTGEI.

This sequence joins TRBV20-1 and TRBJ1-6; 7 positions agree with TRBD1. From germline, CDR1 is DFQATT and CDR2 SNEGSKA (reference sequence). The CDR3 sequence is 17 residues long. V lost 3 bases, J lost 7 bases, and 15 bases stayed unmatched. The CDR3 sequence: CSASPSTGTALNSPLHF. CDR3 in DNA: TGCAGTGCTAGTCCTTCGACCGGGACAGCCTTAAATTCACCCCTCCACTTT.

This clonotype was counted a few times. The chain recombines TRBV4-2 with TRBJ1-2; possibly TRBD1 for D (5 bases). Germline V CDR1 and CDR2: LGHNA, YNFKEQ. V was pared by 2 bases and J by 7 bases, with 11 bases between. The CDR3 runs 13 residues. This CDR3 reads CASSQQGVGGYTF. In DNA, the CDR3 is TGTGCCAGCAGCCAACAGGGTGTGGGTGGCTACACCTTC.

The sample holds many counts of this clonotype. The gene calls are TRBV10-3 and TRBJ1-5, with 7 positions matching TRBD1. The CDR3 totals 18 residues. Germline loops: CDR1 ENHRY, CDR2 SYGVKD. Unmatched junction bases numbered 8, after V lost 0 bases and J lost 0 bases. CDR3: CAISESWGDSDSNQPQHF. The CDR3 DNA reads TGTGCCATCAGTGAGTCTTGGGGGGACAGCGATAGCAATCAGCCCCAGCATTTT.

J is TRBJ1-1 and V is TRBV7-9; D unclear. The CDR3 runs to 15 residues. The germline V and J ends were trimmed by 5 bases and 3 bases, with 16 bases remaining between them. Germline values: CDR1 SEHNR, CDR2 FQNEAQ (reference sequence). The CDR3 nucleotides are TGTGCCAGCAGCGGCCTAAGTGGGGTAGACACTGAAGCTTTCTTT. Protein: CASSGLSGVDTEAFF. Based on the CDR3 plus reference TRBV7-9 and TRBJ1-1, the full variable domain is DTGVSQNPRHKITKRGQNVTFRCDPISEHNRLYWYRQTLGQGPEFLTYFQNEAQLEKSRLLSDRFSAERPKGSFSTLEIQRTEQGDSAMYLCASSGLSGVDTEAFFGQGTRLTVV.

This clonotype was picked up a small number of times. This chain uses TRBV29-1 with TRBJ2-3; D possibly corresponds to TRBD1 (7 bases). Germline lookup yields CDR1 SQVTM and CDR2 ANQGSEA. The CDR3 totals 13 residues. V was cut by 6 bases and J by 5 bases, with 15 bases left in between. The DNA of the CDR3 is TGCAGCGTCAAGGCAGGGGGGCAAGATACGCAGTATTTT. Translation gives CSVKAGGQDTQYF.

This clonotype occurred a few times. The rearrangement uses TRBV7-8 and TRBJ1-1, with a weak D call TRBD1 (5 bases). CDR3 length: 14 amino acids. CDR1 and CDR2 (germline): SGHVS, FQNEAQ. Trimming removed 5 bases at V and 1 base at J, with 11 bases between. The CDR3 sequence is CASSPWGGNTEAFF. The CDR3 nucleotides are TGTGCCAGCAGCCCCTGGGGGGGGAACACTGAAGCTTTCTTT.

The chain joins TRBV6-6 to TRBJ1-2; D is unclear. The V gene's germline CDR1 is MNHNY and CDR2 SVGAGI (reference sequence). The CDR3 has 14 amino acids. V was pared by 2 bases and J by 4 bases, with 11 bases between. This CDR3 is CASSYQEAPYGYTF. The CDR3 DNA follows: TGTGCCAGCAGTTACCAGGAAGCGCCCTATGGCTACACCTTC.

This clonotype has just one count. The rearrangement links TRBV4-3 to TRBJ2-2; D is ambiguous. V was pared by 0 bases and J by 3 bases, with 8 bases between. The CDR3 sequence is 15 residues long. The germline gives CDR1 LGHNA, CDR2 YSLEER. The CDR3 is CASSQERTDTGELFF. The CDR3 bases are TGCGCCAGCAGCCAAGAGAGAACAGACACCGGGGAGCTGTTTTTT.

This clonotype was recorded a few times. The chain recombines TRBV9 with TRBJ1-3; D is unclear. This CDR3 is 16 amino acids long. V dropped 0 bases and J dropped 2 bases, with 12 bases sitting between them. CDR1 and CDR2 from the germline V gene are SGDLS and YYNGEE. In nucleotides, the CDR3 is TGTGCCAGCAGCGTAGAGACGGGAGGGCCTGGAAACACCATATATTTT. As protein: CASSVETGGPGNTIYF.

The chain employs TRBV5-1 and TRBJ1-2; TRBD1 agrees at 8 bases. CDR1 is SGHRS, CDR2 YFSETQ, per germline. Trimming took 4 bases from V and 7 from J; bases not matched to a gene: 9. This CDR3 comprises 14 residues. The DNA of the CDR3 is TGCGCCAGCAGCCCGAGGACAGGGCAGGCTGGCTACACCTTC. Protein product: CASSPRTGQAGYTF.

The chain links TRBV4-1 to TRBJ1-2; D perhaps matches TRBD1 (5 bases). Trimming took 1 base from V and 4 from J, leaving 13 bases between them. CDR1 MGHRA and CDR2 YSYEKL come from the germline V gene. The CDR3 loop spans 15 amino acids. CDR3 nucleotide sequence: TGCGCCAGCAGCCAAGTGCGGGCAGGGCGCTATGGCTACACCTTC. Translating gives CASSQVRAGRYGYTF.

The gene calls are TRBV5-4 and TRBJ1-1, with D tentatively TRBD1 (6 bases). V dropped 2 bases and J dropped 0 bases, with 14 bases sitting between them. This CDR3 is built from 16 residues. The germline V gene has CDR1 SGHNT and CDR2 YYREEE (reference sequence). The CDR3 bases are TGTGCCAGCAGCTTAGGGTTCGGACAGATGAACACTGAAGCTTTCTTT. It translates to CASSLGFGQMNTEAFF.

The CDR3 loop reads CASSPGRSNYGYTF. CDR3 nucleotides: TGTGCCAGCAGCCCCGGACGGTCTAACTATGGCTACACCTTC. The V gene is TRBV11-2, the J gene TRBJ1-2; no firm D call. The V end was cut by 5 bases, the J end by 0 bases, with 10 bases between. The germline CDR1 and CDR2 sequences are SGHAT and FQNNGV. The CDR3 is 14 amino acids. Full variable domain (outside the CDR3, taken from reference TRBV11-2 and TRBJ1-2): EAGVAQSPRYKIIEKRQSVAFWCNPISGHATLYWYQQILGQGPKLLIQFQNNGVVDDSQLPKDRFSAERLKGVDSTLKIQPAKLEDSAVYLCASSPGRSNYGYTFGSGTRLTVV.

The rearrangement joins TRBV5-1 to TRBJ1-1; tentatively, D is TRBD1 (6 bases). V shed 4 bases and J shed 2 bases, with 18 bases lying between them. This CDR3 contains 16 residues. CDR1 is SGHRS, CDR2 YFSETQ, per germline. The CDR3 bases are TGCGCCAGCAGCCCTCACTCAATAGGGACAAACACTGAAGCTTTCTTT. Its translation: CASSPHSIGTNTEAFF.

The chain combines TRBV11-2 with TRBJ1-4, with a weak D call TRBD1 (5 bases). CDR1 is SGHAT, CDR2 FQNNGV, per germline. Deletions cut 5 bases from V and 4 bases from J, with 17 bases between. The CDR3 covers 16 residues. Here the CDR3 DNA reads TGTGCCAGCAGCACAGTAGGGACGGATTTTAATGAAAAACTGTTTTTT. Amino acid sequence: CASSTVGTDFNEKLFF.

The chain carries TRBV28 and TRBJ2-7; TRBD1 agrees at 10 bases. J was trimmed by 4 bases and V by 6 bases; bases with no gene match: 6. This CDR3 contains 14 residues. Germline V gives CDR1 MDHEN, CDR2 SYDVKM. CDR3 sequence reads: CASSQTGGAYEQYF. CDR3 sequence (DNA): TGTGCCAGCAGCCAGACAGGGGGCGCGTACGAGCAGTACTTC.

The chain joins TRBV7-9 to TRBJ1-1, with D perhaps TRBD1 (5 bases). V was pared by 6 bases and J by 4 bases, with 18 bases between. Germline lookup yields CDR1 SEHNR and CDR2 FQNEAQ (reference sequence). The CDR3 sequence is 15 residues long. The CDR3 DNA is TGTGCCAGCAGGGCCCGGGGGAACAGTCTCACTGAAGCTTTCTTT. It translates to CASRARGNSLTEAFF.

The chain is built from TRBV10-3 and TRBJ2-3; 7 bases agree with TRBD2. CDR1 ENHRY and CDR2 SYGVKD come from the germline V gene. V gave up 3 bases and J gave up 8 bases; unmatched junction bases: 8. The CDR3 covers 14 residues. CDR3 coding DNA: TGTGCCATCAGTGACCTCACGGGGGGTCTTACGCAGTATTTT. Amino acids: CAISDLTGGLTQYF.

This clonotype was seen a few times. The chain combines TRBV19 with TRBJ2-7; D is possibly TRBD1 (5 bases). CDR1 is LNHDA, CDR2 SQIVND, per germline (reference sequence). Between the trimmed V and J ends, which lost 3 bases and 0 bases, there was a span of 9 bases. This CDR3 has 14 residues. This CDR3 reads CASSIRQSSYEQYF. DNA of the CDR3: TGTGCCAGTAGTATCCGACAGAGCTCCTACGAGCAGTACTTC.

The rearrangement joins TRBV27 to TRBJ1-4; D remains ambiguous. Germline assignment: CDR1 MNHEY and CDR2 SMNVEV (reference sequence). V was shortened by 5 bases and J by 5 bases, with 12 bases between the two germline ends. The CDR3 has 14 amino acids. CDR3 DNA: TGTGCCAGCAGTCTGGCGGCCTTAAATGAAAAACTGTTTTTT. It is translated as CASSLAALNEKLFF. Full variable domain (missing parts from reference TRBV27 and TRBJ1-4): EAQVTQNPRYLITVTGKKLTVTCSQNMNHEYMSWYRQDPGLGLRQIYYSMNVEVTDKGDVPEGYKVSRKEKRNFPLILESPSPNQTSLYFCASSLAALNEKLFFGSGTQLSVL.

The chain has TRBV27 and TRBJ2-1, with TRBD1 matching 8 bases. Trimming cost V 5 bases and J 6 bases; bases outside gene matches: 9. Germline assignment: CDR1 MNHEY and CDR2 SMNVEV (reference sequence). This CDR3 has 15 residues. DNA of the CDR3: TGTGCCAGCAGTATTAGACAGGGGAAAGGCAATGAGCAGTTCTTC. Its translation is CASSIRQGKGNEQFF.

This clonotype appeared a few times. The chain combines TRBV24-1 with TRBJ2-3; 9 bases agree with TRBD1. The CDR3 loop spans 14 amino acids. The V and J ends lost 3 bases and 4 bases, in that order; junction bases with no gene match: 1. In germline, CDR1 is KGHDR, CDR2 SFDVKD. The CDR3 loop reads CATSDGQGPDTQYF. The CDR3 region has the DNA TGTGCCACCAGTGATGGACAGGGGCCAGATACGCAGTATTTT.

V usage is TRBV4-3 and J usage is TRBJ1-6; D unresolved. Germline CDR1 is LGHNA and CDR2 is YSLEER. The CDR3 has 14 residues. Trimming shortened V by 0 bases and J by 7 bases, and 7 bases separated the two germline ends. As DNA, the CDR3 is TGCGCCAGCAGCCAAGAATGGAGGAATTCACCCCTCCACTTT. Protein: CASSQEWRNSPLHF.